This T cell receptor (beta chain) is drawn from a study of radiation and T cells in renal cell carcinoma. Overall study results and limits: From baseline, blood top tumor clonotypes peaked at 2 weeks post-radiation.

Produced via immunoSEQ multiplex PCR; TCRdb's table is partial and in-frame only. The data contain around 130,000 clones, 70% to 90% of them singletons. Specified time point: blood 2 weeks post-SBRT. Treatment: 15 Gy SBRT to primary tumor, nephrectomy 4 weeks later. On this clone itself: Antigen specificity is unknown.

V was pared by 5 bases and J by 0 bases, with 14 bases between. Germline V CDR1 and CDR2: SGHVS, FNYEAQ. There are 16 residues in the CDR3. The rearrangement links TRBV7-6 to TRBJ1-3; no clear D. This clonotype was sampled from a woman in her sixties or seventies with renal cell carcinoma. This material consisted of blood, taken from a patient whose treatment included radiotherapy and nephrectomy. The CDR3 loop is CASSRNSEHSGNTIYF. The CDR3 nucleotides read TGTGCCAGCAGCCGTAACAGCGAACACTCTGGAAACACCATATATTTT.